This T cell receptor beta chain was sequenced for a study of CXCR3-negative and CXCR3-positive naive CD8 T cells (dated by TCRdb to the late 2010s). For context, the study as a whole: In total, approximately 130 million TRB reads were obtained, or roughly 1.5 +/- 0.3 million reads per library. The diversity and physicochemical repertoire analyses included eleven to twelve donors pooled from two independent experiments. TRBV-TRBJ cluster analysis included naive subsets from roughly 5 donors and memory cells from 3 donors.

The reads were generated on a NextSeq 550. The Human TCR Profiling Kit (MiLaboratory) was used to make UMI-labeled 5' RACE TRB cDNA libraries. The full amount of extracted RNA was used for cDNA synthesis, and the full amount of resulting cDNA was used for PCR amplification. Libraries were prepared in parallel with an identical number of PCR cycles. In the authors' own workflow: MIGEC and MiXCR extracted about 53,000 +/- 10,000 unique UMI-labeled TRB cDNA molecules per library, requiring at least two reads per UMI. Each library averaged about 38,000 +/- 11,000 functional in-frame TRB CDR3 nucleotide clonotypes without stop codons. After each sample was downsampled to 5000 UMI-labeled TRB molecules, VDJtools was used to calculate diversity metrics such as normalized Shannon-Wiener and Chao1. VDJtools computed clonotype-size-weighted physicochemical properties of the central five CDR3 residues: interaction energy, strength, volume and Kidera factor 4. Following reprocessing of the reads by TCRdb, the data hold one row per CDR3 protein sequence and no DNA is available. The V and J calls were not made by the authors but by TCRdb's processing. This sample's table contains about 50,000 distinct CDR3 sequences. Together, the top ten hold around 0.58% of the sample.

Each CD8+ T cell subset was flow-sorted in triplicate, and around 320,000 cells per subset were placed directly into RLT lysis buffer. Naive CD8+ T cells were defined stringently as CD45RO-CCR7+CD27+CD95- to exclude memory contaminants. Standard density gradient centrifugation was used to isolate peripheral blood mononuclear cells from buffy coats. A FACSAria III was used to flow-sort naive CXCR3-negative and CXCR3-positive CD8+ T cells. An RNeasy Mini Kit was used to extract total RNA from the sorted cells. CDR1 is given as SGHAT and CDR2 as FQNNGV, both from the germline V gene. The CDR3 starts with the cysteine, ends with the phenylalanine, and has 15 residues. DNA for this receptor is not on file. Broader findings and caveats from the paper: Repertoire diversity was comparably high in both naive subsets but much lower in memory CD8+ T cells. Because surface CD5, which is linked to self-reactivity in mice, was comparable between the naive subsets, TCR interaction strength was also inferred from TRB CDR3 physicochemical properties. Freshly isolated PBMCs were used for most assays because CXCR3 expression partially decreased after cryopreservation. Compared with CXCR3-negative naive cells, CXCR3-positive naive cells had TRB CDR3s with higher hydrophobicity (lower Kidera factor 4), lower energy, and higher strength and volume indices. Similar TRBV-TRBJ usage was shown by naive CXCR3-negative and CXCR3-positive cells from the same donor, whereas distinct patterns were shown by memory cells.

Points on this clonotype: Its antigen is not yet known.

The rearranged chain carries TRBV11-2 and TRBJ1-1; with no DNA, the TCRdb D assignment of TRBD1 cannot be verified. This TCR came from a human donor in good health. Some clones in this sample may be carry-over from other donors' samples. The sequenced sample consisted of naive CXCR3+ CD8+ T cells from blood. The cell subset or site label of this sample denotes: CD45RO-CCR7+CD27+CD95- naive CD8+ T cells expressing CXCR3 (TNR3+). The CDR3 sequence is CASSPPQGVNTEAFF.